These 22 T cell receptor beta chains were sequenced from one sample in a study of shared clonotypes between healthy human individuals. Terminally differentiated effector memory CD45RA+ cells were excluded from the naive CD8 cells, which were CD45RO-negative and positively selected for CCR7. Using immunoSEQ multiplex PCR, the repertoire was profiled, and TCRdb retains in-frame clones only, with some absent. This table has hundreds of thousands of clones, about 96% appearing once. Specimen: naive CD8+ T cells sorted from blood. All receptors derive from a woman in her thirties in good health.

As regards this clone: The sample has other DNA sequences that encode this CDR3 too. The chain is built from TRBV9 and TRBJ2-7, with 11 bases aligning to TRBD2. Unmatched junction bases numbered 5, after V lost 4 bases and J lost 2 bases. Germline values: CDR1 SGDLS, CDR2 YYNGEE. The CDR3 spans 15 residues. In nucleotides, the CDR3 is TGTGCCAGCAGCCTAGGGACTAGCGGTACCTACGAGCAGTACTTC. Protein product: CASSLGTSGTYEQYF.

The chain recombines TRBV27 with TRBJ2-7, with 10 bases fitting TRBD2. V dropped 4 bases and J dropped 6; count of bases not matched to a gene: 6. This CDR3 region has 14 residues. Germline-derived CDR1 and CDR2 are MNHEY and SMNVEV (reference sequence). The CDR3 spells CASSSTSGIGEQYF. The CDR3 DNA sequence: TGTGCCAGCAGTTCTACTAGCGGGATAGGCGAGCAGTACTTC.

For this clone: Other DNA sequences in the same sample also yield this CDR3. This chain connects TRBV27 to TRBJ1-2; unclear D gene. Trimming stripped 3 bases from V and 4 bases from J, with 9 bases between. Germline V gives CDR1 MNHEY, CDR2 SMNVEV (reference sequence). The CDR3 extends over 13 amino acids. CDR3 DNA sequence: TGTGCCAGCAGTTTTGGCCAGTCCTATGGCTACACCTTC. Protein: CASSFGQSYGYTF.

The rearrangement uses TRBV5-6 and TRBJ2-7; D perhaps matches TRBD2 (5 bases). CDR3 length: 14 amino acids. Per the germline V gene, CDR1 is SGHDT and CDR2 is YYEEEE. Trimming removed 4 bases from V and 0 bases from J, with 11 bases in between. The CDR3 sequence: CASSLDWNSYEQYF. CDR3 DNA: TGTGCCAGCAGCCTGGACTGGAACTCCTACGAGCAGTACTTC.

This chain joins TRBV6-5 and TRBJ2-2, with 7 bases that match TRBD1. The junction had 4 bases not matched to a gene; V was cut back by 0 bases and J by 6 bases. CDR3 size: 15 residues. Germline CDR1 is MNHEY and CDR2 is SVGAGI. CDR3 bases: TGTGCCAGCAGTTACTCGACTCAGGGGGCCGGGGAGCTGTTTTTT. Its protein product is CASSYSTQGAGELFF.

CDR3 sequence reads: CAFAREQYF. CDR3 DNA sequence: TGTGCCTTTGCTCGCGAGCAGTACTTC. The chain joins TRBV30 to TRBJ2-5; the D is unclear. The J call may be in error: the DNA end matches TRBJ2-7 better. This CDR3 has 9 amino acids. Germline V gene data show CDR1 as GTSNPN and CDR2 as SVGIG (reference sequence).

The rearrangement links TRBV6-5 to TRBJ2-7; D may be TRBD2 (6 bases). The CDR3 contains 14 residues. Germline CDR1 MNHEY, CDR2 SVGAGI. V was clipped by 0 bases and J by 2 bases, with 8 bases between them. CDR3 sequence reads: CASSYSEGPYEQYF. The DNA of the CDR3 is TGTGCCAGCAGTTACTCGGAGGGCCCCTACGAGCAGTACTTC.

This clone was recorded only once. This specimen includes other DNA sequences encoding the same CDR3. V and J are TRBV28 and TRBJ2-7, with no clear D. Germline V gene data show CDR1 as MDHEN and CDR2 as SYDVKM. The V gene lost 3 bases and the J gene lost 1 base, with 7 bases spanning the gap. CDR3 length: 13 residues. CDR3 sequence reads: CASSFGSSYEQYF. In DNA, the CDR3 is TGTGCCAGCAGTTTCGGTAGTTCCTACGAGCAGTACTTC. The entire variable domain, with the rest obtained from reference TRBV28 and TRBJ2-7, is as follows: DVKVTQSSRYLVKRTGEKVFLECVQDMDHENMFWYRQDPGLGLRLIYFSYDVKMKEKGDIPEGYSVSREKKERFSLILESASTNQTSMYLCASSFGSSYEQYFGPGTRLTVT.

V gene TRBV13 combines with J gene TRBJ2-7, with TRBD2 matching over 10 bases. The CDR3 loop spans 14 amino acids. In germline, CDR1 is PRHDT, CDR2 FYEKMQ (reference sequence). V gave up 5 bases and J gave up 4 bases; unmatched junction bases: 5. This CDR3 reads CASSQGAGGYEQYF. As DNA, the CDR3 is TGTGCCAGCAGCCAGGGAGCGGGAGGGTACGAGCAGTACTTC.

The chain couples TRBV6-5 to TRBJ2-7; D is possibly TRBD1 (5 bases). Germline V gene data show CDR1 as MNHEY and CDR2 as SVGAGI. Trimming took 2 bases from V and 4 from J, leaving 15 bases between them. The CDR3 runs to 15 residues. The CDR3 nucleotides are TGTGCCAGCAGTTACAGTATGCAGGGCGAATACGAGCAGTACTTC. The encoded protein is CASSYSMQGEYEQYF.

The chain combines TRBV27 with TRBJ2-7; 10 bases are shared with TRBD1. Germline CDR1 reads MNHEY; CDR2 reads SMNVEV (reference sequence). The CDR3 is 16 residues long. The J segment lost 2 bases and the V segment lost 5 bases, leaving 9 bases of the junction unmatched. CDR3 DNA: TGTGCCAGCAGTCCCTCGCCCGGGACAGGGGCCTACGAGCAGTACTTC. Amino acids: CASSPSPGTGAYEQYF.

This clone has just one count. The chain is built from TRBV28 and TRBJ1-3; unclear D gene. Germline assignment: CDR1 MDHEN and CDR2 SYDVKM. The CDR3 consists of 11 residues. Between the trimmed V and J ends, which lost 8 bases and 3 bases, there was a span of 5 bases. The DNA of the CDR3 is TGTGCCAGCGGAATTGGAAACACCATATATTTT. Translated: CASGIGNTIYF.

The gene calls are TRBV11-2 and TRBJ2-7; no clear D gene. The CDR3 is 16 residues long. CDR1 and CDR2 (germline): SGHAT, FQNNGV. The V gene lost 1 base and the J gene lost 3 bases, with 16 bases spanning the gap. CDR3 in amino acids: CASSLVMGGTLYEQYF. CDR3 coding DNA: TGTGCCAGCAGCTTAGTCATGGGCGGCACCCTCTACGAGCAGTACTTC.

About this clone: Other nucleotide sequences in the sample specify the same CDR3. This chain's CDR3 is CASSLGSYNEQFF. CDR3 DNA sequence: TGTGCCAGCAGCTTAGGCAGTTACAATGAGCAGTTCTTC. The chain uses TRBV11-2 and TRBJ2-1; no definite D call. V was shortened by 1 base and J by 4 bases, with 5 bases between the two germline ends. CDR3 size: 13 residues. Germline CDR1 SGHAT, CDR2 FQNNGV. Based on the CDR3 plus reference TRBV11-2 and TRBJ2-1, the full variable domain is EAGVAQSPRYKIIEKRQSVAFWCNPISGHATLYWYQQILGQGPKLLIQFQNNGVVDDSQLPKDRFSAERLKGVDSTLKIQPAKLEDSAVYLCASSLGSYNEQFFGPGTRLTVL.

A word on this clone: Different DNA sequences within this sample yield the same CDR3. The V call is TRBV19, the J call TRBJ2-7; D not certain. Looked up from germline, CDR1 is LNHDA and CDR2 is SQIVND (reference sequence). The CDR3 sequence is 13 residues long. With 3 bases removed from V and 0 bases from J, the gap between germline ends came to 6 bases. CDR3 sequence (DNA): TGTGCCAGTAGTATCGACGACTCCTACGAGCAGTACTTC. It specifies CASSIDDSYEQYF. Looking up the rest from reference TRBV19 and TRBJ2-7 gives the full variable domain: DGGITQSPKYLFRKEGQNVTLSCEQNLNHDAMYWYRQDPGQGLRLIYYSQIVNDFQKGDIAEGYSVSREKKESFPLTVTSAQKNPTAFYLCASSIDDSYEQYFGPGTRLTVT.

The chain uses TRBV27 and TRBJ2-3, with D possibly TRBD2 on 6 matching bases. The germline V and J ends were trimmed by 3 bases and 2 bases, with 9 bases remaining between them. In germline, CDR1 is MNHEY, CDR2 SMNVEV (reference sequence). The CDR3 has 14 amino acids. The CDR3 DNA reads as TGTGCCAGCAGTTTTAGCGGAAACACAGATACGCAGTATTTT. The encoded protein is CASSFSGNTDTQYF.

This chain joins TRBV27 and TRBJ2-3; D uncertain. Germline values: CDR1 MNHEY, CDR2 SMNVEV (reference sequence). V shed 3 bases and J shed 4 bases, with 17 bases lying between them. This CDR3 is 16 amino acids long. CDR3 region: CASSLSERHQADTQYF. CDR3 coding DNA: TGTGCCAGCAGTTTGAGCGAAAGGCATCAAGCAGATACGCAGTATTTT.

V and J are TRBV19 and TRBJ2-7; 10 nucleotides match TRBD1. Germline V lookup: CDR1 LNHDA, CDR2 SQIVND (reference sequence). The CDR3 has 14 residues. Trimming cost V 6 bases and J 6 bases; bases outside gene matches: 8. The CDR3 here is CASSAGTGVLEQYF. The CDR3, as DNA: TGTGCCAGTAGCGCCGGGACAGGGGTCCTCGAGCAGTACTTC.

In nucleotides, the CDR3 is TGCAGCGTTGAAGGGCTAGCGGGAGGCATCTCCTACGAGCAGTACTTC. It encodes CSVEGLAGGISYEQYF. J is TRBJ2-7 and V is TRBV29-1; 11 positions match TRBD2. The CDR3 covers 16 residues. V lost 1 base to trimming and J lost 0 bases; unmatched junction nucleotides: 5. The germline V gene encodes CDR1 SQVTM and CDR2 ANQGSEA.

This chain links TRBV27 with TRBJ2-1, with D perhaps matching TRBD1 (6 bases). Per the germline V gene, CDR1 is MNHEY and CDR2 is SMNVEV (reference sequence). The germline V and J ends were trimmed by 2 bases and 0 bases, with 11 bases remaining between them. The CDR3 sequence is 16 residues long. The CDR3 reads CASSLHQGRSYNEQFF. The CDR3 bases are TGTGCCAGCAGTTTACACCAGGGGCGCTCCTACAATGAGCAGTTCTTC.

The V gene is TRBV27, the J gene TRBJ2-5; D not certain. TRBJ2-7 explains the end of the DNA better; the J call may be wrong. Germline CDR1 MNHEY, CDR2 SMNVEV (reference sequence). The CDR3 consists of 15 residues. The CDR3 nucleotides are TGTGCCAGCAGTTTTTCTAAACAGTACTCCTACGAGCAGTACTTC. It specifies CASSFSKQYSYEQYF.

This chain connects TRBV19 to TRBJ2-1, with TRBD2 matching 7 bases. This CDR3 has 15 residues. V dropped 5 bases and J dropped 0; count of bases not matched to a gene: 4. Per the germline V gene, CDR1 is LNHDA and CDR2 is SQIVND (reference sequence). CDR3 sequence: CASSLAESSYNEQFF. Here the CDR3 DNA reads TGTGCCAGTAGTCTAGCGGAAAGCTCCTACAATGAGCAGTTCTTC.